This TCR beta chain is from a study of cytomegalovirus exposure and HLA in healthy donors. A multiplex PCR was run with 60 Vbeta primers and 13 Jbeta primers. Generated by immunoSEQ multiplex PCR, the TCRdb table keeps only in-frame clones and is missing some. The profile shows some 110,000 clones, around 74% of them singletons. Everyone who donated was a healthy bone marrow donor. V was pared by 1 base and J by 3 bases, with 14 bases between. CDR3 length: 16 amino acids. Germline loops: CDR1 SGHRS, CDR2 YFSETQ. The sequenced material came from PBMCs. The sequence was collected from a man aged 25 to 40 in good health and CMV-seropositive. The chain joins TRBV5-1 to TRBJ1-3, with D uncertain. CDR3 sequence (DNA): TGCGCCAGCAGCTTGAGCAGGTCGATGGTTGGAAACACCATATATTTT. Translated, it gives CASSLSRSMVGNTIYF.